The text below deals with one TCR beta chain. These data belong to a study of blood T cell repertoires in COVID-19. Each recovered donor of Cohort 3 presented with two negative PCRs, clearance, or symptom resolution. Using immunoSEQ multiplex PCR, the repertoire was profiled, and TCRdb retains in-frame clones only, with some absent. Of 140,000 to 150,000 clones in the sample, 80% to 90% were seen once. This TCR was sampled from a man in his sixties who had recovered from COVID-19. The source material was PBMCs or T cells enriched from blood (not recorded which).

The chain's CDR3 is CASSELSGTLYEQYF. CDR3 nucleotide sequence: TGTGCCAGCAGTGAACTGAGCGGAACCCTCTACGAGCAGTACTTC. The chain recombines TRBV6-1 with TRBJ2-7; weak D call: TRBD2 (5 bases). Trimming removed 2 bases at V and 3 bases at J, with 14 bases between. The germline V gene has CDR1 MNHNS and CDR2 SASEGT. This CDR3 region has 15 residues.